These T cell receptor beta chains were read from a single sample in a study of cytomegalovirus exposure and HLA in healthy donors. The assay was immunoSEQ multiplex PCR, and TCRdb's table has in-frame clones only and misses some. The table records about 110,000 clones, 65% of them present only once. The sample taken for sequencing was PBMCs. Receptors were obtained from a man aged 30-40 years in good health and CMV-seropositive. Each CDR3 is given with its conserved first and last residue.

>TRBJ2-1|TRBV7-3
CASGVSGGADWSYNEQFF
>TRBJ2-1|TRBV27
CASSFITGGVNEQFF
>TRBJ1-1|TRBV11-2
CASSLFQDRGKAFF
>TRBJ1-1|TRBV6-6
CASRGMNTEAFF
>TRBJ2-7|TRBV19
CASSISADFYEQYF
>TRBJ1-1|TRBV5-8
CASSSTPGHPNTEAFF
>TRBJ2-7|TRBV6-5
CASSYSSSYEQYF
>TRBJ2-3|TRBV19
CASSYTSGASDTQYF
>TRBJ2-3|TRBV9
CASSAYRSSTDTQYF
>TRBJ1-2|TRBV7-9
CASTHGRQGDYGYTF
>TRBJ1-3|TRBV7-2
CASSLDKNTIYF